The clone carrying this TCR beta chain was detected a few times. The antigen remains undetermined. A 5'RACE template-switching step, the method used to make TCR cDNA, added a universal primer site and UMIs. TCRdb re-analysed the 5' RACE reads in MiXCR, keeping a single row per CDR3 protein. The sample shows some 240,000 distinct CDR3 sequences, around 4.9% of them seen only once. The CDR3 is 15 residues long. The germline V gene has CDR1 SNHLY and CDR2 FYNNEI. Trimming cost V 0 bases and J 1 base, with 9 bases left between them. This sample is part of a study of T cells after yellow fever vaccination. Study outcomes and limitations: Clonotypes shared by both compartments, CD4 and CD8, made up a small share.

The sequence was collected from a man between 18 and 35 years old who received the YFV17D yellow fever vaccine. The chain combines TRBV2 with TRBJ2-5; D unclear. The sample consisted of CD4+ T cells sorted from PBMCs, taken on the day of the yellow fever booster vaccination. The CDR3 DNA follows: TGTGCCAGCAGTGAAGCAAGGAGTCTCCAAGAGACCCAGTACTTC. This encodes CASSEARSLQETQYF.